This T cell receptor (beta chain) was sequenced for a study of T cells expressing NK-cell markers. The cDNA for TCR beta came from 5'RACE template switching with UMIs. TCRdb reworked the 5' RACE reads into one entry per CDR3 protein, no DNA. Here the sample table reports about 120,000 distinct CDR3 sequences. The sequence was obtained from a woman aged 18-69 years in good health. Sequenced sample: blood T cells: a sorted CD56 or NKG2C T cell subset, CD4+ or CD8+ T cells, or bulk PBMC T cells (not recorded which).

The chain's CDR3 is CASNGLLSYNEQFF. The chain uses TRBV7-9 and TRBJ2-1; TCRdb's D call, TRBD2, is unchecked because there is no DNA. Per the germline V gene, CDR1 is SEHNR and CDR2 is FQNEAQ (reference sequence). CDR3 size: 14 residues.